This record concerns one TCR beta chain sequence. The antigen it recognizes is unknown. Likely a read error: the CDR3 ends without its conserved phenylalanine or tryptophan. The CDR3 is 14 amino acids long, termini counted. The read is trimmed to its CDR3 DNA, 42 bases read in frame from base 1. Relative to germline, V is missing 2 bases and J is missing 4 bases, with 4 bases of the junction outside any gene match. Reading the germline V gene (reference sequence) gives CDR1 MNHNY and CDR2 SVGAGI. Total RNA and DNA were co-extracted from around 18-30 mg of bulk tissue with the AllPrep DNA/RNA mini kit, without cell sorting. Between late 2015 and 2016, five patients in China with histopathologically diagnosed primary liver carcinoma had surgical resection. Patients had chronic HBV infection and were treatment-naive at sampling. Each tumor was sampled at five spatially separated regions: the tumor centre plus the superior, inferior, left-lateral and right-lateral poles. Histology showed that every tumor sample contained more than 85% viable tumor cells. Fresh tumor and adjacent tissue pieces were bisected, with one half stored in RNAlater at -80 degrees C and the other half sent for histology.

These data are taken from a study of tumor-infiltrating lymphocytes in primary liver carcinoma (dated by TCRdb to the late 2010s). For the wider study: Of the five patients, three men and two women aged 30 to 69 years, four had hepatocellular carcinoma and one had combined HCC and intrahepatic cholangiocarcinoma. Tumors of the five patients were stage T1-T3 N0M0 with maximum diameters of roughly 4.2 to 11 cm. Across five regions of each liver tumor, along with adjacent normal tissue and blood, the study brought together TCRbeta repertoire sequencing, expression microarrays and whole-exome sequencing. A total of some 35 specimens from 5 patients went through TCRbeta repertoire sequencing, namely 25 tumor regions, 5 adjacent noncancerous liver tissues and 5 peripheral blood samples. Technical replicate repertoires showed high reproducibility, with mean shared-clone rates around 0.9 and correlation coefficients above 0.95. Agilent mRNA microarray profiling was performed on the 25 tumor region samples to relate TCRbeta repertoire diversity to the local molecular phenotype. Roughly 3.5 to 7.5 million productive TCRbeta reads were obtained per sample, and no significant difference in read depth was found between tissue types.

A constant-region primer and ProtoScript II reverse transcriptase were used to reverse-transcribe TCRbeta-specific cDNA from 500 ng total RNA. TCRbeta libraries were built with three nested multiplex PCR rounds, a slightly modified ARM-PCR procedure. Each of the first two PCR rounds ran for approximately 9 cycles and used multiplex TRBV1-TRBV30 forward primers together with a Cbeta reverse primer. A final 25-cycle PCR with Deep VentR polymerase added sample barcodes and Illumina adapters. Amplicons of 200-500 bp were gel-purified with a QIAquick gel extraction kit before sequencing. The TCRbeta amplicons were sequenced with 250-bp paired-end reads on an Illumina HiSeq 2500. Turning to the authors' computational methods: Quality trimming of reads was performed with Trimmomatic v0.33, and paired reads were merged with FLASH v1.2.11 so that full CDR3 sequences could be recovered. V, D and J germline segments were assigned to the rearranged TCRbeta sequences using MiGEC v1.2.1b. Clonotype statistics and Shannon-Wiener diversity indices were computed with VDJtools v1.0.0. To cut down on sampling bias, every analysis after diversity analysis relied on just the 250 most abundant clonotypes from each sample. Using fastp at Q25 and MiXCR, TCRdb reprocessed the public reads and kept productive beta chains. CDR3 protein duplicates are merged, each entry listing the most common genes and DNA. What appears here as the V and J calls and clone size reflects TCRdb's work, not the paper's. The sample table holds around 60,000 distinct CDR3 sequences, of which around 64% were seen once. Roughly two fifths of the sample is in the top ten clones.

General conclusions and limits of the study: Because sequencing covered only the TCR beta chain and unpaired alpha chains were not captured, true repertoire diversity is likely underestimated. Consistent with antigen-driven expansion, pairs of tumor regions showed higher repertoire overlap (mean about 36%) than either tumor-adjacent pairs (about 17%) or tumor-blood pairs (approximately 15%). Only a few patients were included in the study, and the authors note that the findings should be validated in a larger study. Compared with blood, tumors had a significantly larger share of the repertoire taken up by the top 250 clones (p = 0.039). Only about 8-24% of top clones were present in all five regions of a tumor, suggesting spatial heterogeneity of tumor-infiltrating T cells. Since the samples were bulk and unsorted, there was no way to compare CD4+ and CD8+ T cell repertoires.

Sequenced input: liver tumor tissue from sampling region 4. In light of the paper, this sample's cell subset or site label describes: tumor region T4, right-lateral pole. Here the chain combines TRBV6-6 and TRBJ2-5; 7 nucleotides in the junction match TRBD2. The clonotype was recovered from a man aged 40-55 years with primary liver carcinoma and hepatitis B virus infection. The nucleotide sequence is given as TGTGCCAGCAGTTACGGCGGGAGTGCAGAGACCCAGTACTTG. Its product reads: CASSYGGSAETQYL.